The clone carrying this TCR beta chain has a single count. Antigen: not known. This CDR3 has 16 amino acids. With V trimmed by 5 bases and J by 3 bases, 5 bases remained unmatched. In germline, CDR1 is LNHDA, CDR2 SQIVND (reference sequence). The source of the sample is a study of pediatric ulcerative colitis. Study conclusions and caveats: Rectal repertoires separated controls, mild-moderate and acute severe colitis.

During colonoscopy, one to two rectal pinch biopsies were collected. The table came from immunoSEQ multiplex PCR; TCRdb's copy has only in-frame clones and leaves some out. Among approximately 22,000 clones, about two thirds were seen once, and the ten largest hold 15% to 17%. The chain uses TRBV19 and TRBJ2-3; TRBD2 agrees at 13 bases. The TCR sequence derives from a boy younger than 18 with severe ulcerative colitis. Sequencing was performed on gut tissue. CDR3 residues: CASSPGLAGVTDTQYF. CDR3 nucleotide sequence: TGTGCCAGTAGTCCCGGACTAGCGGGGGTAACAGATACGCAGTATTTT.